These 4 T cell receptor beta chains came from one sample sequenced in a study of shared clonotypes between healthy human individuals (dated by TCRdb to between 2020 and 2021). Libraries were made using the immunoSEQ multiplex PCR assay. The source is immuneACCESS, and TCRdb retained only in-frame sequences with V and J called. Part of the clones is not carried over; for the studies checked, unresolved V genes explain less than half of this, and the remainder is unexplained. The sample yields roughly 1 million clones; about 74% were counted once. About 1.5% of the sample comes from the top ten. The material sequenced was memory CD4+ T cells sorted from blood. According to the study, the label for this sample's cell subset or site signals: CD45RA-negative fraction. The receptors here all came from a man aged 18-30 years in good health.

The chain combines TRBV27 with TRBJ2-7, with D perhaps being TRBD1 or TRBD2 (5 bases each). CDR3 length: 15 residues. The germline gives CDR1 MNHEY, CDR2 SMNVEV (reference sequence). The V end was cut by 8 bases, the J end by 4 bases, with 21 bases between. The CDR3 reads CASGETGTETYEQYF. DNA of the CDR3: TGTGCCAGCGGGGAGACCGGGACGGAGACTTACGAGCAGTACTTC.

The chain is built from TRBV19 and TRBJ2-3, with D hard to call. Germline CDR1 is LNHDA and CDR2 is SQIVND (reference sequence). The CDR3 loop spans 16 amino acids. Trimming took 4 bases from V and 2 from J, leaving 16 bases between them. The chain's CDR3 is CASSTRTPGFTDTQYF. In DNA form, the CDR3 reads TGTGCCAGTAGTACAAGGACCCCAGGATTCACAGATACGCAGTATTTT. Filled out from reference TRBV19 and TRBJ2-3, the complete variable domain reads DGGITQSPKYLFRKEGQNVTLSCEQNLNHDAMYWYRQDPGQGLRLIYYSQIVNDFQKGDIAEGYSVSREKKESFPLTVTSAQKNPTAFYLCASSTRTPGFTDTQYFGPGTRLTVL.

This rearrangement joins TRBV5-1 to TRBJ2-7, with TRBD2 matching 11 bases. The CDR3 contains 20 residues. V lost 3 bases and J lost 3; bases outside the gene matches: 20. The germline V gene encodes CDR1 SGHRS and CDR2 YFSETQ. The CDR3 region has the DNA TGCGCCAGCAGCTATAAACCACTCTCTTTGACTAGCGGGATTAACTACGAGCAGTACTTC. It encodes CASSYKPLSLTSGINYEQYF.

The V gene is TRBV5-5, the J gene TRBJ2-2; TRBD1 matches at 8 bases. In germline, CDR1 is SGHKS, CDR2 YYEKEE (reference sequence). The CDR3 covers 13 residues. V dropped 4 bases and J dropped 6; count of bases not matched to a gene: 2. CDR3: CASSRTGPGELFF. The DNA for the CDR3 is TGTGCCAGCAGCCGGACAGGGCCCGGGGAGCTGTTTTTT.